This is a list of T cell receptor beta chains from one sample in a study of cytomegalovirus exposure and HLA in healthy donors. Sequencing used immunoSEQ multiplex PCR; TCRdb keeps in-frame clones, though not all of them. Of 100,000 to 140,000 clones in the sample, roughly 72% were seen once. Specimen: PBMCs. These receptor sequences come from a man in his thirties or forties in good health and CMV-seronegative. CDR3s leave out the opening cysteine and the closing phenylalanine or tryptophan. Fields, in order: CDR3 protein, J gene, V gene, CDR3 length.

CDR3aa: ASSFSGVNTGELF
j_gene: TRBJ2-2
v_gene: TRBV5-4
len: 13

CDR3aa: ATKTQGIYNEQF
j_gene: TRBJ2-1
v_gene: TRBV28
len: 12

CDR3aa: ASSTGLDPVANEQL
j_gene: TRBJ2-1
v_gene: TRBV7-6
len: 14

CDR3aa: ASSLVSGTGVPYFYGYT
j_gene: TRBJ1-2
v_gene: TRBV5-1
len: 17

CDR3aa: ASSQDDTWPGF
j_gene: TRBJ2-1
v_gene: TRBV4-2
len: 11

CDR3aa: ASCTGGMNTEAF
j_gene: TRBJ1-1
v_gene: TRBV19
len: 12

CDR3aa: ASSHGSGGLMVGETQY
j_gene: TRBJ2-5
v_gene: TRBV7-9
len: 16

CDR3aa: ASSPITGDSPLH
j_gene: TRBJ1-6
v_gene: TRBV28
len: 12

CDR3aa: ASSSSRDRGTGELF
j_gene: TRBJ2-2
v_gene: TRBV7-6
len: 14

CDR3aa: ASSRQSTEAF
j_gene: TRBJ1-1
v_gene: TRBV6-6
len: 10

CDR3aa: ASSRDVGSVQY
j_gene: TRBJ2-7
v_gene: TRBV5-1
len: 11

CDR3aa: ASTPSGKEDTQY
j_gene: TRBJ2-3
v_gene: TRBV27
len: 12

CDR3aa: ASSTLAGALSSYEQY
j_gene: TRBJ2-7
v_gene: TRBV27
len: 15

CDR3aa: ASSFSAPSGSSYEQY
j_gene: TRBJ2-7
v_gene: TRBV28
len: 15

CDR3aa: ASSVGSGGALDTQY
j_gene: TRBJ2-3
v_gene: TRBV9
len: 14

CDR3aa: ASSEGQGTGTQY
j_gene: TRBJ2-3
v_gene: TRBV6-4
len: 12

CDR3aa: ASSQAFGDEQF
j_gene: TRBJ2-1
v_gene: TRBV4-2
len: 11

CDR3aa: ASSFRVGHSNELF
j_gene: TRBJ2-1
v_gene: TRBV27
len: 13